Listed here is a single T cell receptor beta chain. Its target antigen remains unknown. No base-level quality is on record; no much larger clone is a single base apart. The immunoSEQ Assay, a bias-controlled multiplex PCR, was used to amplify TCRbeta CDR3 regions from genomic DNA. For the original study's pipeline: The number of nucleated cells in each sample was estimated from the amplification of reference gene primers within the assay. To quantify the absolute abundance of each unique TCRbeta CDR3 rearrangement, sequence reads were collapsed and filtered. For each sample, productive Simpson clonality was calculated by taking the square root of Simpson's diversity index across productive rearrangements. TCRdb took over this immuneACCESS table, retaining in-frame rearrangements with V and J assigned. Such tables are incomplete; in checked studies, under half of the missing clones stem from an unresolved V gene, and the remainder is unexplained. The V and J calls and the clone size are those of that table, but D and trimming were determined from the DNA. The table for this sample lists approximately 280,000 clones; 90% of them were counted only once. 1.7% of the sample is in the top ten clones.

This specimen comes from a study of blood T cell repertoires in COVID-19 (dated by TCRdb to 2020 to 2022). In terms of the full investigation: Samples from collaborators originated in the United States, Italy and Spain and spanned both the acute and convalescent phases of COVID-19. The material from the prospective study consisted of cDNA or gDNA derived from T cells, B-cell-depleted T cells, or PBMCs. The dataset comprised deeply sampled blood TCRbeta repertoires from subjects exposed to, actively infected with, or recovered from COVID-19. The repertoires were released in a freely available public database meant as a resource for research on the immune response to SARS-CoV-2. The samples were drawn from two sources: the first 160 participants of the ongoing ImmuneRACE study, and 1,000 to 1,500 subjects contributed by 6 global collaborators. The sample metadata nearly always contained a de-identified subject ID, COVID-19 status, age in years and sex. Where available, HLA class I and class II types were taken from metadata supplied by the sample provider and were not determined by assay-based typing.

Overall study results and their limits: The quantity of clinical and demographic metadata differed by source and by participant and was supplied without curation.

In the prospective study, participants were 18 to 89 years old, resided in 24 geographic areas of the United States, and were enrolled through a virtual design. In the prospective study, participants were assigned to cohorts based on the clinical history participants reported in a screening survey and a study questionnaire. Mobile phlebotomists in the prospective study collected whole blood, serum and a nasopharyngeal or oropharyngeal swab from every participant. Over a 2-month period, participants in the prospective study had the option of providing additional blood draws and questionnaires. Before DNA extraction, blood samples from the prospective study were shipped at room temperature or frozen. V lost 3 bases and J lost 12 bases; the stretch between them is 12 bases long. Via the germline V gene (reference sequence), CDR1 is SEHNR and CDR2 FQNEAQ. From cysteine to phenylalanine, the CDR3 is 11 amino acids long. The sequence is cut down to CDR3 DNA, 33 bases in frame from base 1.

This clonotype originated in a woman aged 18-35 years with acute COVID-19. Rearrangement joined TRBV7-9 to TRBJ2-7, with the D gene uncertain. The source material was PBMCs or T cells enriched from blood (not recorded which). The CDR3: CASSFTEVSYF. The base sequence is TGTGCCAGCAGCTTCACTGAGGTTTCGTACTTC.